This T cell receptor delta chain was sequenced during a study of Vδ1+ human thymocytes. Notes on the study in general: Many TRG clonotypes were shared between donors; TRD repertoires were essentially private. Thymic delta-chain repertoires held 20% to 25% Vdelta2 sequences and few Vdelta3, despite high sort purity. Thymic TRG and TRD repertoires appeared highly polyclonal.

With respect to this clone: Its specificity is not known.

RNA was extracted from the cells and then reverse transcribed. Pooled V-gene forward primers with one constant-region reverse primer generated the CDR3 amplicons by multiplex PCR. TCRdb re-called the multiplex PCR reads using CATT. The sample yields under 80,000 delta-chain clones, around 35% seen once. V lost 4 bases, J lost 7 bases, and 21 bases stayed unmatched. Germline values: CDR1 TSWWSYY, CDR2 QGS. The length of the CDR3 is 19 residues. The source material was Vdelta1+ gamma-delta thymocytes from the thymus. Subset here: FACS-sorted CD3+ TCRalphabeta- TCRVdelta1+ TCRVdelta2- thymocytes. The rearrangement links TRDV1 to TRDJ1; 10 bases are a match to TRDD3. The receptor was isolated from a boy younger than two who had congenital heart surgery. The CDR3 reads CALGVSMAANWGISRKLIF. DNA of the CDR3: TGTGCTCTTGGGGTCTCCATGGCCGCCAACTGGGGGATCAGCCGTAAACTCATCTTT.